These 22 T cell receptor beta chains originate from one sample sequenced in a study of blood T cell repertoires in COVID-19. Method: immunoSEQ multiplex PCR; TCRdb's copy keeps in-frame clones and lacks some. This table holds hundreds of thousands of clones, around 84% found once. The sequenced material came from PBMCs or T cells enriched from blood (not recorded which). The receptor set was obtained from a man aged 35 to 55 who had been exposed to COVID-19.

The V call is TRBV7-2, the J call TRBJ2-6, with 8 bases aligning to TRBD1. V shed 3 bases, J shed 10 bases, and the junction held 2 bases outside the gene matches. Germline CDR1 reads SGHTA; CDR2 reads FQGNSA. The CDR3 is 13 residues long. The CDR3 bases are TGTGCCAGCAGCTTCGGACAGGGAAACGTCCTGACTTTC. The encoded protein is CASSFGQGNVLTF.

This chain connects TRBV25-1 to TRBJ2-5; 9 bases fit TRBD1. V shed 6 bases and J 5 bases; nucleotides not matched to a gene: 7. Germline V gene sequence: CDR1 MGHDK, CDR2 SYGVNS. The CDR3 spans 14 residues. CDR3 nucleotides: TGTGCCAGCAGGGGACAGGGAAGTAGTGAGACCCAGTACTTC. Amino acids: CASRGQGSSETQYF.

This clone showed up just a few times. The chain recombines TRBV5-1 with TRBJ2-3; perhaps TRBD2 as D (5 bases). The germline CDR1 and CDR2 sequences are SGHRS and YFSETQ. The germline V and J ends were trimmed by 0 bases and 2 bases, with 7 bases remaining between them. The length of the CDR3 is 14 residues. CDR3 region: CASSLGLTTDTQYF. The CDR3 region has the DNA TGCGCCAGCAGCTTGGGACTAACCACAGATACGCAGTATTTT.

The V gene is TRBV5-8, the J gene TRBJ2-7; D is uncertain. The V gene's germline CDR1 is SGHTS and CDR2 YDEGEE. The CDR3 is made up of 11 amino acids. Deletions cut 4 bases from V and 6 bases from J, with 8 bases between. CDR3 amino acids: CASSHLGEQYF. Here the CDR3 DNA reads TGTGCCAGCAGCCATCTAGGCGAGCAGTACTTC.

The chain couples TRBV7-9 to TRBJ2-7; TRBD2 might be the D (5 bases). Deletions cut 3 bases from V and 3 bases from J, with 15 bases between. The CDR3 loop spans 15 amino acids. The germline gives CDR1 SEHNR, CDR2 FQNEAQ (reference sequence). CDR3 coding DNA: TGTGCCAGCAGCTTTTCAGTTGGGAGAAACTACGAGCAGTACTTC. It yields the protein CASSFSVGRNYEQYF.

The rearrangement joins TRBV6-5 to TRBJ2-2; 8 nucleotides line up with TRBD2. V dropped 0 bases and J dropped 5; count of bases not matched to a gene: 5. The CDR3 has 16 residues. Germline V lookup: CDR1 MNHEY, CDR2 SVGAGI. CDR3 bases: TGTGCCAGCAGTTACTCGGGGGTAGCGGGGACCGGGGAGCTGTTTTTT. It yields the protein CASSYSGVAGTGELFF.

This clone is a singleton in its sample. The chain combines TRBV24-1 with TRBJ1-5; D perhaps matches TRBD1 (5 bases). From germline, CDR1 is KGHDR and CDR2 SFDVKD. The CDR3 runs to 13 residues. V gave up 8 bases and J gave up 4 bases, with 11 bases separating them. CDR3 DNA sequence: TGTGCCACCAATGGGGCAGGAAATCAGCCCCAGCATTTT. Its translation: CATNGAGNQPQHF.

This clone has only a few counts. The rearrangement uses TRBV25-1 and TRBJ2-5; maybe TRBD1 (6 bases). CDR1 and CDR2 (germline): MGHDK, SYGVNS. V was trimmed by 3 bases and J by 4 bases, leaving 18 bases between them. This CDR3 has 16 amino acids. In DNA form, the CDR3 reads TGTGCCAGCAGTGAGGTCAGGGGAACTAGTGGAGAGACCCAGTACTTC. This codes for CASSEVRGTSGETQYF.

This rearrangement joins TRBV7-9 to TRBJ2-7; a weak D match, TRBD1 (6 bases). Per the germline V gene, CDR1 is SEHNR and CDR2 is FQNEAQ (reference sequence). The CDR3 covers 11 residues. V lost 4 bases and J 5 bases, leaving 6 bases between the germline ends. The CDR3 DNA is TGTGCCAGCAGCTGGACAGACGAGCAGTACTTC. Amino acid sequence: CASSWTDEQYF. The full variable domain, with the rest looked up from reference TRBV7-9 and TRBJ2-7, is DTGVSQNPRHKITKRGQNVTFRCDPISEHNRLYWYRQTLGQGPEFLTYFQNEAQLEKSRLLSDRFSAERPKGSFSTLEIQRTEQGDSAMYLCASSWTDEQYFGPGTRLTVT.

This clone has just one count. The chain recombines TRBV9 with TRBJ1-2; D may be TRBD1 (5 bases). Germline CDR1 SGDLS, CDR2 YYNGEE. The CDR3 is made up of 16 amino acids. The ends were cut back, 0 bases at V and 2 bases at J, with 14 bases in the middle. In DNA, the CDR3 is TGTGCCAGCAGCGTAGCCCGGGACTCTAACAACTATGGCTACACCTTC. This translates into CASSVARDSNNYGYTF.

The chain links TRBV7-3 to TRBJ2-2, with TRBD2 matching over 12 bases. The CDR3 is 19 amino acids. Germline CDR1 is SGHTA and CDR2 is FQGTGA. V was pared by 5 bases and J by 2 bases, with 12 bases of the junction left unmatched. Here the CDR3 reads CASSHLTGLAGLNTGELFF. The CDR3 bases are TGTGCCAGCAGCCATTTAACGGGACTAGCGGGCTTAAACACCGGGGAGCTGTTTTTT. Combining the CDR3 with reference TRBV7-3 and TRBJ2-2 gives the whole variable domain GAGVSQTPSNKVTEKGKYVELRCDPISGHTALYWYRQSLGQGPEFLIYFQGTGAADDSGLPNDRFFAVRPEGSVSTLKIQRTERGDSAVYLCASSHLTGLAGLNTGELFFGEGSRLTVL.

In DNA form, the CDR3 reads TGCAGCGTTCGTGACAGTGCCTACGAGCAGTACTTC. Encoded protein: CSVRDSAYEQYF. V gene TRBV29-1 combines with J gene TRBJ2-7; D might be TRBD1 (5 bases). CDR3 length: 12 amino acids. Germline loops: CDR1 SQVTM, CDR2 ANQGSEA. Trimming left V 5 bases short and J 2 bases short, with 10 bases between.

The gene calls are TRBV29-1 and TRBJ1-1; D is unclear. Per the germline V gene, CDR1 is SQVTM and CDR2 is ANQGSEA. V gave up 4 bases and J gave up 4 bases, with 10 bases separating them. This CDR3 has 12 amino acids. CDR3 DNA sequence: TGCAGCGTTGTCCAGGATAGCACTGAAGCTTTCTTT. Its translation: CSVVQDSTEAFF.

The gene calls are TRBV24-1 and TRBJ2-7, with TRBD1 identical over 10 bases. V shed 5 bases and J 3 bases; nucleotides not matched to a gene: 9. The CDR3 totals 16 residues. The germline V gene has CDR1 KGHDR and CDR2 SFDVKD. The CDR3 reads CATSARGQGRGYEQYF. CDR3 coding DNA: TGTGCCACCAGTGCGCGGGGACAGGGGAGGGGCTACGAGCAGTACTTC.

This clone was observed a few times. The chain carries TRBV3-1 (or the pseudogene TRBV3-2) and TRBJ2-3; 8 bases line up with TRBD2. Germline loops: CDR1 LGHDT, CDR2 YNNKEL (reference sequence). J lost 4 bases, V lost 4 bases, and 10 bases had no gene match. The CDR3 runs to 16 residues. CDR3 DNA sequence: TGTGCCAGCAGCCGCGAGGTCGGGAGGGCCTCAGATACGCAGTATTTT. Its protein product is CASSREVGRASDTQYF.

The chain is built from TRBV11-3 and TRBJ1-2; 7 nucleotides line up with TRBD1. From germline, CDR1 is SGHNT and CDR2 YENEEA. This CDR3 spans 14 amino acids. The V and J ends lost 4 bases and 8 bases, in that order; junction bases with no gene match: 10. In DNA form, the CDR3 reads TGTGCCAGCAGCTCCCGGACAGGAGTGGAGGGCTACACCTTC. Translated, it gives CASSSRTGVEGYTF.

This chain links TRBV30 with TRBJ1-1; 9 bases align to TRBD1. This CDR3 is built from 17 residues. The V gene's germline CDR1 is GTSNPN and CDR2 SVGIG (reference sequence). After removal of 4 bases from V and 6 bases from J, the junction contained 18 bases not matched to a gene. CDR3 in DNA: TGTGCCTGGACTCCTGACCTTACGACAGGGGGTTTAGCTGAAGCTTTCTTT. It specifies CAWTPDLTTGGLAEAFF.

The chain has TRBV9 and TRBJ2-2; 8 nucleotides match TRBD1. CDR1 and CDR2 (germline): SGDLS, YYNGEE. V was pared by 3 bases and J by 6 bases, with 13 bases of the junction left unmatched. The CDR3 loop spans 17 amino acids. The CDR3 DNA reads TGTGCCAGCAGCGGACAGGGGACCCCCTCTAAGCCCGGGGAGCTGTTTTTT. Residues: CASSGQGTPSKPGELFF.

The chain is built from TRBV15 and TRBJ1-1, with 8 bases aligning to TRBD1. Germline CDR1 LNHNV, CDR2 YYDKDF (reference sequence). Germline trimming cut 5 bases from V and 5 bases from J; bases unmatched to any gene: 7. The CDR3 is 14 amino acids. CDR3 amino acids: CATSAGQGRTEAFF. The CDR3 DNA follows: TGTGCCACCAGCGCCGGACAGGGACGGACTGAAGCTTTCTTT.

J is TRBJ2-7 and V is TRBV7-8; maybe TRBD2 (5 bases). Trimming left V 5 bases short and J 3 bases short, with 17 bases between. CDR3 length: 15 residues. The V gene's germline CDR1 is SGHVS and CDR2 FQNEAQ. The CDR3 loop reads CASSPEGQSGYEQYF. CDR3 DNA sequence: TGTGCCAGCAGCCCAGAGGGCCAATCGGGCTACGAGCAGTACTTC.

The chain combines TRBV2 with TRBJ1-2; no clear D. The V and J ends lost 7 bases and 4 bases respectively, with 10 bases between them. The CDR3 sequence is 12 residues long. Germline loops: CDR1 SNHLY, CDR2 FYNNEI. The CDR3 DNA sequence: TGTGCCAGCACGCGAAATCCCTATGGCTACACCTTC. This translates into CASTRNPYGYTF.

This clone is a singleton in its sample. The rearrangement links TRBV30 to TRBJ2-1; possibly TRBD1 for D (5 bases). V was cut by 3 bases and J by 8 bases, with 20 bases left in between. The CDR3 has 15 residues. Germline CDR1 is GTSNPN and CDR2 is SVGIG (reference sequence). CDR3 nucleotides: TGTGCCTGGAGCCGTATAGATCTTAGGGGCGATGAGCAGTTCTTC. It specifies CAWSRIDLRGDEQFF.